These 20 T cell receptor beta chains were sequenced from one sample in a study of response to subunit inactivated influenza vaccine. TCRdb analysed the RT-PCR reads with MiXCR anew, one entry per CDR3 protein. Of hundreds of thousands of distinct CDR3 sequences in the sample, about a fifth are singletons; the top ten hold 9.5% to 13%. Here the sequenced sample was PBMCs from blood, taken more than 4 days after vaccination. Receptor source: a man aged 50 to 60 who received an inactivated influenza vaccine.

This clonotype was seen more than once but under ten times. The chain joins TRBV20-1 to TRBJ1-1; 9 positions match TRBD1. Germline V gives CDR1 DFQATT, CDR2 SNEGSKA (reference sequence). The CDR3 consists of 13 residues. The V gene end was trimmed by 2 bases and the J gene end by 13 bases; junction bases not matched to a gene: 11. The DNA for the CDR3 is TGCAGTGCTAGAAGGGGGGGACAGGGAGAGGTTTTCTTT. Residues: CSARRGGQGEVFF.

This clonotype occurred many times. V and J are TRBV29-1 and TRBJ2-5, with TRBD1 as a possible D gene (6 bases). This CDR3 has 12 amino acids. CDR1 is SQVTM, CDR2 ANQGSEA, per germline. V was cut by 7 bases and J by 5 bases, with 14 bases left in between. The CDR3 bases are TGCAGCGCCTGCAGGGGATCCGAGACCCAGTACTTC. This translates into CSACRGSETQYF. The whole variable domain, filled in from reference TRBV29-1 and TRBJ2-5, reads SAVISQKPSRDICQRGTSLTIQCQVDSQVTMMFWYRQQPGQSLTLIATANQGSEATYESGFVIDKFPISRPNLTFSTLTVSNMSPEDSSIYLCSACRGSETQYFGPGTRLLVL.

The chain has TRBV28 and TRBJ2-7; D remains unclear. The length of the CDR3 is 16 residues. V lost 4 bases and J lost 0, with 16 bases in between. Germline CDR1 reads MDHEN; CDR2 reads SYDVKM. The CDR3 DNA sequence: TGTGCCAGCAGTTCAGAGGCGGTTGCGAACTCCTACGAGCAGTACTTC. It encodes CASSSEAVANSYEQYF.

The V gene is TRBV20-1, the J gene TRBJ2-7; TRBD2 is a possible D gene (5 bases). Trimming took 0 bases from V and 4 from J, leaving 16 bases between them. CDR3 length: 15 residues. Germline assignment: CDR1 DFQATT and CDR2 SNEGSKA (reference sequence). The CDR3 reads CSARDRAGSRYEQYF. CDR3 coding DNA: TGCAGTGCTAGAGATCGGGCGGGCAGTAGGTACGAGCAGTACTTC.

This rearrangement joins TRBV3-1 to TRBJ2-5; D perhaps matches TRBD1 (5 bases). Trimming left V 4 bases short and J 5 bases short, with 17 bases between. This CDR3 is 15 amino acids long. Germline-derived CDR1 and CDR2 are LGHDT and YNNKEL (reference sequence). The CDR3 is CASSLLGQPQETQYF. The CDR3 DNA sequence: TGTGCCAGCAGCCTCCTGGGGCAACCCCAGGAGACCCAGTACTTC.

This clonotype was recorded many times. The chain recombines TRBV5-1 with TRBJ2-7; tentative D call: TRBD2 (6 bases). CDR1 and CDR2 (germline): SGHRS, YFSETQ. The CDR3 has 16 amino acids. The V end lost 2 bases, the J end lost 0 bases, and 15 bases lay between the germline ends. CDR3 loop: CASSLHRAGNSYEQYF. CDR3 nucleotide sequence: TGCGCCAGCAGCTTACACCGAGCGGGTAACTCCTACGAGCAGTACTTC.

The gene calls are TRBV15 and TRBJ2-1; D gene uncertain. The CDR3 extends over 14 amino acids. Germline CDR1 reads LNHNV; CDR2 reads YYDKDF (reference sequence). The germline V and J ends were trimmed by 0 bases and 4 bases, with 7 bases remaining between them. The CDR3 loop reads CATSRDLLYNEQFF. For the CDR3, the DNA is TGTGCCACCAGCAGAGATCTGTTGTACAATGAGCAGTTCTTC.

This clonotype was seen only a few times. The genes are TRBV20-1 and TRBJ2-7, with 7 nucleotides matching TRBD1. With V trimmed by 6 bases and J by 6 bases, 5 bases remained unmatched. The CDR3 spans 11 residues. Germline V gene data show CDR1 as DFQATT and CDR2 as SNEGSKA (reference sequence). CDR3 sequence reads: CSASGQSEQYF. DNA for the CDR3: TGCAGTGCCTCGGGACAGAGCGAGCAGTACTTC.

Worth noting for this clonotype: A read error may explain this, as a much larger clone is one base away. As DNA, the CDR3 is TGTGCCAGCAGCTTAGCCGCCGTGCCGCGAGGGGATCAGCCCCAGCATTTT. Translation gives CASSLAAVPRGDQPQHF. The chain carries TRBV7-2 and TRBJ1-5; the D gene is possibly TRBD1 (5 bases). Germline-derived CDR1 and CDR2 are SGHTA and FQGNSA. This CDR3 has 17 amino acids. The germline V and J ends were trimmed by 0 bases and 5 bases, with 17 bases remaining between them.

This clonotype has a handful of counts. V usage is TRBV7-2 and J usage is TRBJ2-7; tentatively, D is TRBD1 (6 bases). This CDR3 region has 15 residues. CDR1 is SGHTA and CDR2 is FQGNSA in the germline V gene. The V gene lost 7 bases and the J gene lost 3 bases, with 19 bases spanning the gap. Written as DNA, the CDR3 is TGTGCCAGCATCAAGCGACCGGGACACTTCTACGAGCAGTACTTC. It codes for CASIKRPGHFYEQYF.

This clonotype was recorded many times. V is TRBV5-6 and J is TRBJ2-7; D possibly corresponds to TRBD1 (5 bases). The germline CDR1 and CDR2 sequences are SGHDT and YYEEEE. The CDR3 sequence is 13 residues long. Trimming removed 4 bases from V and 3 bases from J, with 11 bases in between. In DNA, the CDR3 is TGTGCCAGCAGCGCGGACACGGACTACGAGCAGTACTTC. This codes for CASSADTDYEQYF.

The table lists this clonotype with a few counts. The chain employs TRBV15 and TRBJ1-1; the match to TRBD1 covers 7 bases. CDR1 and CDR2 from the germline V gene are LNHNV and YYDKDF (reference sequence). The CDR3 sequence is 14 residues long. Trimming removed 3 bases from V and 4 bases from J; junction bases left unmatched: 5. CDR3 protein: CATSRDNRGTEAFF. In DNA, the CDR3 is TGTGCCACCAGCAGGGACAACAGGGGCACTGAAGCTTTCTTT.

The chain combines TRBV10-3 with TRBJ1-2; TRBD1 aligns across 7 bases. The J segment lost 7 bases and the V segment lost 3 bases, leaving 14 bases of the junction unmatched. Germline V gene lookup returns CDR1 ENHRY and CDR2 SYGVKD. This CDR3 contains 16 residues. CDR3 loop: CAISDKGAASVAGYTF. The CDR3 DNA is TGTGCCATCAGTGATAAGGGGGCCGCTTCGGTAGCTGGCTACACCTTC.

This chain links TRBV20-1 with TRBJ1-2; D is possibly TRBD1 (5 bases). The CDR3 extends over 12 amino acids. Germline V gene data show CDR1 as DFQATT and CDR2 as SNEGSKA (reference sequence). V lost 4 bases to trimming and J lost 3 bases, with 9 bases between them. The CDR3 is CSANSGHYGYTF. CDR3 bases: TGCAGTGCTAACTCAGGGCACTATGGCTACACCTTC.

The chain joins TRBV29-1 to TRBJ2-7, with a weak D call TRBD2 (5 bases). V was trimmed by 2 bases and J by 4 bases, leaving 15 bases between them. There are 14 residues in the CDR3. In germline, CDR1 is SQVTM, CDR2 ANQGSEA. CDR3 sequence reads: CSVEWAHREYEQYF. CDR3 bases: TGCAGCGTTGAATGGGCCCACCGGGAATACGAGCAGTACTTC.

The chain employs TRBV30 and TRBJ1-1; TRBD1 is a possible D gene (6 bases). Germline CDR1 GTSNPN, CDR2 SVGIG (reference sequence). This CDR3 contains 13 residues. Trimming took off 4 bases at V and 0 bases at J, with 9 bases between the two ends. DNA of the CDR3: TGTGCCTGGACAGGGGACTTGAACACTGAAGCTTTCTTT. This sequence encodes CAWTGDLNTEAFF.

The rearrangement links TRBV20-1 to TRBJ2-1; 11 bases map to TRBD2. Germline assignment: CDR1 DFQATT and CDR2 SNEGSKA (reference sequence). CDR3 size: 15 residues. Trimming cost V 6 bases and J 9 bases; bases outside gene matches: 13. CDR3 nucleotides: TGCAGTGCCACACTACTAGCGGGAGTGTTTTCTGAGCAGTTCTTC. The encoded protein is CSATLLAGVFSEQFF.

Ten or more counts support this clonotype. The V gene is TRBV20-1, the J gene TRBJ2-1; 12 nucleotides agree with TRBD2. This CDR3 contains 16 residues. After removal of 3 bases from V and 7 bases from J, the junction contained 10 bases not matched to a gene. CDR1 and CDR2 (germline): DFQATT, SNEGSKA (reference sequence). CDR3 nucleotides: TGCAGTGCTAGCCCATCTAGCGGGAGGGCCAAGAATGAGCAGTTCTTC. Translating it yields CSASPSSGRAKNEQFF.

There are a few counts of this clonotype. V gene TRBV20-1 combines with J gene TRBJ2-7; D is unclear. Trimming shortened V by 0 bases and J by 4 bases, and 22 bases separated the two germline ends. There are 17 residues in the CDR3. Germline CDR1 and CDR2: DFQATT and SNEGSKA (reference sequence). Written as DNA, the CDR3 is TGCAGTGCTAGAGATATAATCGACCTAAATAGGAGATACGAGCAGTACTTC. As protein: CSARDIIDLNRRYEQYF.

This clonotype showed up just once. This chain uses TRBV19 with TRBJ1-2, with D maybe TRBD1 (5 bases). V was trimmed by 1 base and J by 2 bases, leaving 11 bases between them. The CDR3 covers 15 residues. From germline, CDR1 is LNHDA and CDR2 SQIVND (reference sequence). CDR3 in DNA: TGTGCCAGTAGTATAGGGTCCCAGGGAAACTATGGCTACACCTTC. Protein product: CASSIGSQGNYGYTF.